This T cell receptor beta chain was recorded in a study of T cells in localized non-small cell lung cancer. Study observations and caveats: A median of 57 of the top 100 tumor clones appeared in adjacent lung, which was paired and uninvolved. The highest T cell clonality was in uninvolved adjacent lung, above tumor. There was an association of higher blood T cell density with longer overall survival.

The table came from immunoSEQ multiplex PCR; TCRdb's copy has only in-frame clones and leaves some out. The sample holds some 55,000 clones, about 85% seen once. This clone was seen a few times. Its antigen is currently unknown. Unmatched junction bases numbered 2, after V lost 3 bases and J lost 3 bases. This CDR3 is built from 15 residues. CDR1 and CDR2 from the germline V gene are SSHAT and FNYEAQ (reference sequence). This rearrangement joins TRBV7-7 to TRBJ2-5; TRBD2 matches 12 bases. The sequence was obtained from a female donor of 60 years or more with stage II squamous cell lung carcinoma. Specimen: peripheral blood, collected before any cancer treatment. CDR3 protein: CASSFGLAGKETQYF. CDR3 bases: TGTGCCAGCAGCTTTGGACTAGCGGGGAAAGAGACCCAGTACTTC. The full variable domain, its missing parts supplied by reference TRBV7-7 and TRBJ2-5, is GAGVSQSPRYKVTKRGQDVTLRCDPISSHATLYWYQQALGQGPEFLTYFNYEAQPDKSGLPSDRFSAERPEGSISTLTIQRTEQRDSAMYRCASSFGLAGKETQYFGPGTRLLVL.